The rows below give T cell receptor beta chains drawn from one sample of a study of human T cells and chemical hapten exposure. TCRdb analysed the RACE reads with MiXCR anew, one entry per CDR3 protein. In the table there are approximately 400,000 distinct CDR3 sequences, roughly 5% of which are singletons. The sequencing used whole blood, collected in connection with sensitization to the hapten diphenylcyclopropenone (DPC). These receptor sequences come from a woman between 50 and 59 years old with alopecia areata. Some clones in this sample may be carry-over from other donors' samples. CDR3s include the opening cysteine and the closing phenylalanine or tryptophan. The D gene is left open where the match is weak. For some rows the clone size is stated as once, few or many, or as a class when expanded; others skip it.

TRBJ2-3	.	15	TRBV6-1	.	TGTGCCAGCAGGTATCTGGCGGCTAGCACAGATACGCAGTATTTT	CASRYLAASTDTQYF
TRBJ2-7	TRBD2	15	TRBV27	few	TGTGCCAGCAGTTTATCGCCTAGCGGGAGCCACGAGCAGTACTTC	CASSLSPSGSHEQYF
TRBJ2-7	.	12	TRBV30	.	TGTGCCTGGAGGGGTGACGCGGACGAGCAGTACTTC	CAWRGDADEQYF
TRBJ1-1	TRBD1	14	TRBV12-3/TRBV12-4	.	TGTGCCAGCAGTTTAGGGGACAGGGACACTGAAGCTTTCTTT	CASSLGDRDTEAFF
TRBJ1-2	.	14	TRBV13	few	TGTGCCAGCAGCTTGGGGGATGAGGACTATGGCTACACCTTC	CASSLGDEDYGYTF
TRBJ2-1	TRBD1	11	TRBV2	many	TGTGCCACCCAATCAGGGGGACGGCAGTTCTTC	CATQSGGRQFF
TRBJ2-3	TRBD2	15	TRBV7-2	few	TGTGCCAGCAGCTTAGACAGCGGGGGGGCAAATACGCAGTATTTT	CASSLDSGGANTQYF
TRBJ1-4	TRBD1	15	TRBV28	many	TGTGCCAGCAGTTTACCGGGACAGGGGTTGGAAAAACTGTTTTTT	CASSLPGQGLEKLFF
TRBJ1-1	TRBD1	12	TRBV29-1	.	TGCAGCGTCGGACAGGGGGCGGCTGAAGCTTTCTTT	CSVGQGAAEAFF
TRBJ2-4	.	13	TRBV30	few	TGTGCCTGGAGCGCTGTGGCCAAAAACATTCAGTACTTC	CAWSAVAKNIQYF
TRBJ1-2	.	14	TRBV6-1	many	TGTGCCAGCAGTGAGACAGATTTAAACTATGGCTACACCTTC	CASSETDLNYGYTF
TRBJ1-2	.	17	TRBV7-9	few	TGTGCCAGCAGCTCCAACGAGGGGGAGGGACTAAACTATGGCTACACCTTC	CASSSNEGEGLNYGYTF
TRBJ2-3	.	15	TRBV7-2	few	TGTGCCAGCAACTTGGACCGAGAGTCCACAGATACGCAGTATTTT	CASNLDRESTDTQYF
TRBJ1-6	TRBD1	14	TRBV28	.	TGTGCCAGCAGCCTCAGGGGGTCTAATTCACCCCTCCACTTT	CASSLRGSNSPLHF
TRBJ2-1	.	16	TRBV21-1	many	TGTGCCAGCAGCAAAGAACGGCAGGGGGCGTACAATGAGCAGTTCTTC	CASSKERQGAYNEQFF
TRBJ1-1	TRBD1	16	TRBV3-1	.	TGTGCCAGCAGCCACGGGGGGGGGACAGTGAACACTGAAGCTTTCTTT	CASSHGGGTVNTEAFF
TRBJ1-1	.	13	TRBV9	.	TGTGCCAGCAGCGGGGGACAGAACACTGAAGCTTTCTTT	CASSGGQNTEAFF
TRBJ1-5	.	12	TRBV6-1	few	TGTGCCAGCAGTGATAGGCCCTGGACCCAGCATTTT	CASSDRPWTQHF
TRBJ1-6	.	15	TRBV6-5	few	TGTGCCAGCAGTTATGCAGGACCCCGAGATTCACCCCTCCACTTT	CASSYAGPRDSPLHF
TRBJ2-5	TRBD1	14	TRBV11-2	few	TGTGCCAGCAGCCCCGTGAGGGGGCCGGAGACCCAGTACTTC	CASSPVRGPETQYF
TRBJ1-6	.	13	TRBV15	few	TGTGCCACCAGATCGGGGGGAAGCTCACCCCTCCACTTT	CATRSGGSSPLHF
TRBJ2-7	.	13	TRBV15	.	TGTGCCACCAGCCCTCCAGGGCACCACGAGCAGTACTTC	CATSPPGHHEQYF
TRBJ1-5	.	14	TRBV12-3/TRBV12-4	many	TGTGCCAGCAGTTTTCTAATTGGCCCTCAGCCCCAGCATTTT	CASSFLIGPQPQHF
TRBJ2-6	.	16	TRBV18	.	TGTGCCAGCTCACCATCTGATCTCTCTGGGGCCAACGTCCTGACTTTC	CASSPSDLSGANVLTF
TRBJ2-1	.	12	TRBV2	many	TGTGCCAGCGCCTCACTAGCAAGGGAGGAGTTCTTC	CASASLAREEFF
TRBJ1-6	.	16	TRBV12-3/TRBV12-4	few	TGTGCCAGCAGTCGGTACGGGGGGCGCGGTAATTCACCCCTCCACTTT	CASSRYGGRGNSPLHF
TRBJ1-5	.	16	TRBV9	many	TGTGCCAGCAGCGTAGCGTCCCGTAGGAGCAATCAGCCCCAGCATTTT	CASSVASRRSNQPQHF
TRBJ1-2	TRBD1	12	TRBV25-1	.	TGTGCCAGCAGTGAACAAGGACAGGGGTATACCTTC	CASSEQGQGYTF
TRBJ1-1	TRBD1	16	TRBV6-1	few	TGTGCCAGCGGGGGGACAGGGGGCTTATTCGGGACTGAAGCTTTCTTT	CASGGTGGLFGTEAFF
TRBJ1-3	.	12	TRBV6-1	.	TGTGCCAGCGGGGGGGCTGGAAACACCATATATTTT	CASGGAGNTIYF
TRBJ2-3	.	15	TRBV12-3/TRBV12-4	many	TGTGCCAGCAGTCCTTGGGTATCACGCACAGATACGCAGTATTTT	CASSPWVSRTDTQYF
TRBJ1-1	.	14	TRBV5-8	many	TGTGCCAGCCCCTGGGGGGTCCGGGTCACTGAAGCTTTCTTT	CASPWGVRVTEAFF
TRBJ2-1	.	14	TRBV3-1	many	TGTGCCAGCAGTCGAGCGGGACAGTTCAATGAGCAGTTCTTC	CASSRAGQFNEQFF
TRBJ1-1	.	14	TRBV6-2/TRBV6-3	few	TGTGCCAGCAGTTCGATGCCTTCGACAGCCGAAGCTTTCTTT	CASSSMPSTAEAFF
TRBJ2-6	.	16	TRBV18	many	TGTGCCAGCTCACCACGGTCCGGCAGTGGGGCCAACGTCCTGACTTTC	CASSPRSGSGANVLTF
TRBJ2-3	TRBD2	18	TRBV15	few	TGTGCCACCAGCACTCCCCTTAAGGGAGGGGACCCCACAGATACGCAGTATTTT	CATSTPLKGGDPTDTQYF
TRBJ2-7	.	17	TRBV12-3/TRBV12-4	few	TGTGCCAGCAGTTTAGCGAATAGAACTAGTCGGAACTACGAGCAGTACTTC	CASSLANRTSRNYEQYF
TRBJ2-2	TRBD1	16	TRBV2	many	TGTGCCAGCAGGCCCCGGGGACAGGAGTTCACCGGGGAGCTGTTTTTT	CASRPRGQEFTGELFF
TRBJ2-1	.	11	TRBV25-1	many	TGTGCCAGCATCCTCTACAATGAGCAGTTCTTC	CASILYNEQFF
TRBJ2-3	TRBD1	11	TRBV6-5	.	TGTGCCAGCAGGATCAGGGGGACGCAGTATTTT	CASRIRGTQYF
TRBJ2-2	.	13	TRBV7-3	many	TGTGCCAGCGTAGATTCGAACACCGGGGAGCTGTTTTTT	CASVDSNTGELFF
TRBJ1-3	.	14	TRBV29-1	few	TGCAGCGCCACGGACATCCACTCTGGAAACACCATATATTTT	CSATDIHSGNTIYF
TRBJ2-2	TRBD1	13	TRBV7-2	few	TGTGCCAGCAGCTGGACAGGGACCGGGGAGCTGTTTTTT	CASSWTGTGELFF
TRBJ2-7	.	14	TRBV11-3	.	TGTGCCAGCAGCTTAGGGGGGATACTGGACGAGCAGTACTTC	CASSLGGILDEQYF
TRBJ2-1	TRBD2	15	TRBV2	many	TGTGCCAGCAGTCCCGGGACTAGGTCCTACAATGAGCAGTTCTTC	CASSPGTRSYNEQFF
TRBJ2-1	.	16	TRBV9	.	TGTGCCAGCAGCCCCGGTGGGGCTAGCGCCCACAATGAGCAGTTCTTC	CASSPGGASAHNEQFF
TRBJ1-1	TRBD1	13	TRBV29-1	.	TGCAGCGCGGGGACAGGGATGAACACTGAAGCTTTCTTT	CSAGTGMNTEAFF
TRBJ1-2	TRBD1	15	TRBV27	many	TGTGCCAGCAGTCCTTACTCGACAGGGAGCCATGGCTACACCTTC	CASSPYSTGSHGYTF
TRBJ1-1	.	15	TRBV30	few	TGTGCCTGGAGCTCCACCGGGCCTTGGAGGACTGAAGCTTTCTTT	CAWSSTGPWRTEAFF
TRBJ1-1	TRBD1	17	TRBV5-1	many	TGCGCCAGCAGTACACCGGGACAGGGGGCAGCTTACACTGAAGCTTTCTTT	CASSTPGQGAAYTEAFF
TRBJ2-7	TRBD2	14	TRBV9	many	TGTGCCAGCAGTGCAGCGGGGGGGCCAGAAGAGCAGTACTTC	CASSAAGGPEEQYF
TRBJ2-3	TRBD1	15	TRBV5-1	many	TGCGCCAGCAGCTTACAGGGGGCGCCGACAGATACGCAGTATTTT	CASSLQGAPTDTQYF
TRBJ2-1	TRBD1	17	TRBV6-2/TRBV6-3	many	TGTGCCAGCAGCCAATTCGACAGGGCGAGATCCTACAATGAGCAGTTCTTC	CASSQFDRARSYNEQFF
TRBJ2-1	TRBD2	16	TRBV5-4	many	TGTGCCAGCAGCTTAGCTAGCGGGGGGAGGAACAATGAGCAGTTCTTC	CASSLASGGRNNEQFF
TRBJ2-1	.	14	TRBV6-5	.	TGTGCCAGCATTTCCACTGGGCCAAGCAATGAGCAGTTCTTC	CASISTGPSNEQFF
TRBJ2-1	.	12	TRBV7-2	many	TGTGCCAGCAGCTCCGGAGGCTCCCGGAGGTTCTTC	CASSSGGSRRFF
TRBJ2-1	TRBD2	13	TRBV3-1	few	TGTGCCAGCAGCCCGGGACTAGCGGGAGTCCAGTTCTTC	CASSPGLAGVQFF
TRBJ1-4	.	16	TRBV7-9	few	TGTGCCAGCAGCTTTTCCGGGACAAATAAGGGGTTGGAACTGTTTTTT	CASSFSGTNKGLELFF